A selection of T cell receptor beta chains follows, all from one sample in a study of regulatory T cells in long-lasting Graves disease. One entry per CDR3 protein, called by TCRdb with MiXCR from the multiplex PCR reads. The sample lists fewer than 650,000 distinct CDR3 sequences, approximately 15% seen once, with more than 15% in the top ten. The same data also contributed to another study, on T cells in Graves' hyperthyroidism and ophthalmopathy.

This material consisted of peripheral blood mononuclear cells (PBMCs), taken at new diagnosis, from a patient treated with antithyroid drugs. The origin of the receptors is a woman between 25 and 40 years old with Graves disease. Each CDR3 is given with its conserved first and last residue. Each record gives: clone size, D gene, V gene, J gene, CDR3 DNA, CDR3 protein. D genes are given only for firm matches. Only part of the rows carry a size: once, few, many, or a class if the clone is expanded.

>many|.|TRBV12-3/TRBV12-4|TRBJ2-5
TGTGCCAGCAGTTCCAGGGGAGAAGAGACCCAGTACTTC
CASSSRGEETQYF
>.|TRBD2|TRBV28|TRBJ2-1
TGTGCCAGCAGTTTTACTAGCGGGGGCCTGAGCTCCTACAATGAGCAGTTCTTC
CASSFTSGGLSSYNEQFF
>.|.|TRBV27|TRBJ2-7
TGTGCCAGCAATCCCACTGGACAGGGAGGGCGCGAGCAGTACTTC
CASNPTGQGGREQYF
>few|.|TRBV28|TRBJ1-6
TGTGCCACTCTCAGCCCCCTGAATTCACCCCTCCACTTT
CATLSPLNSPLHF
>.|TRBD1|TRBV10-3|TRBJ1-2
TGTGCCATCAGGGGACAGGGAGCCAACTATGGCTACACCTTC
CAIRGQGANYGYTF
>.|.|TRBV27|TRBJ2-2
TGTGCCAGCAGCAGGGCAGGTAGCACCGGGGAGCTGTTTTTT
CASSRAGSTGELFF
>few|TRBD2|TRBV20-1|TRBJ2-7
TGCAGTGCCAATAAGCGGGATAGCGAGCAGTACTTC
CSANKRDSEQYF
>many|.|TRBV7-2|TRBJ2-5
TGTGCCAGCAGCCCTAACATGGTGGCAGAGACCCAGTACTTC
CASSPNMVAETQYF
>many|TRBD2|TRBV2|TRBJ2-2
TGTGCCAGCAGGGGCGGGGGAGCGAACACCGGGGAGCTGTTTTTT
CASRGGGANTGELFF
>few|.|TRBV5-1|TRBJ2-1
TGCGCCAGCAGTGAACGGGAGCCGGGGTACAATGAGCAGTTCTTC
CASSEREPGYNEQFF
>.|TRBD1|TRBV6-2/TRBV6-3|TRBJ2-6
TGTGCCAGCAGGACAGGGGGCTCTGGGGCCAACGTCCTGAGTTTC
CASRTGGSGANVLSF
>many|TRBD2|TRBV29-1|TRBJ2-5
TGCAGCGTTGTCCGCACCGGGACTAGCGCCACCCGTTTCCAAGAGACCCAGTACTTC
CSVVRTGTSATRFQETQYF
>many|TRBD1|TRBV7-3|TRBJ2-4
TGTGCCAGCAGCTTAGGGACAGGGTCACTTGCCAAAAACATTCAGTACTTC
CASSLGTGSLAKNIQYF
>many|.|TRBV7-9|TRBJ2-1
TGTGCCAGCAGCTTAGCGGAGTCTCAGTTGGGTCAGCAGTTCTTC
CASSLAESQLGQQFF
>few|.|TRBV6-1|TRBJ1-3
TGTGCCAGCAGTGAAGAGGGGGGGTGGGCTGGAAACACCATATATTTT
CASSEEGGWAGNTIYF
>.|TRBD2|TRBV6-6|TRBJ2-3
TGTGCCAGCAGTTACTCGGCACTAGCGGGAGCCGCAGATACGCAGTATTTT
CASSYSALAGAADTQYF
>.|.|TRBV9|TRBJ1-4
TGTGCCAGCAGCCCGGGGCAGGATGCAACTAATGAAAAACTGTTTTTT
CASSPGQDATNEKLFF
>many|TRBD2|TRBV20-1|TRBJ2-7
TGCAGTGCGGGCAGCGGGAGAGGGTCCTACGAGCAGTACTTC
CSAGSGRGSYEQYF
>.|TRBD2|TRBV20-1|TRBJ2-7
TGCAGTGCTAGTGGGGGGGGTCTCAGGTACGAGCAGTACTTC
CSASGGGLRYEQYF
>few|.|TRBV5-5|TRBJ2-7
TGTGCCAGCAGCTCGCAGGGGACGGCAACCTACGAGCAGTACTTC
CASSSQGTATYEQYF
>many|TRBD2|TRBV6-9|TRBJ2-5
TGTGCCAGCAGTTACAGGCTAGCGGGAGGGGGGGTCCAAGAGACCCAGTACTTC
CASSYRLAGGGVQETQYF
>many|.|TRBV19|TRBJ1-1
TGTGCCAGTAGTATCGATACAGCTTACACTGAAGCTTTCTTT
CASSIDTAYTEAFF
>.|TRBD2|TRBV7-9|TRBJ2-7
TGTGCCAGCAGCTTAGGATCGGCTAGCGGGAGATACGAGCAGTACTTC
CASSLGSASGRYEQYF
>.|TRBD1|TRBV3-1|TRBJ2-6
TGTGCCAGCAGCCAACTCCGGACAGGGGCTGGGGCCAACGTCCTGACTTTC
CASSQLRTGAGANVLTF
>.|.|TRBV24-1|TRBJ2-1
TGTGCCACCAGTGCTTCCCTAGCGCCAAATGAGCAGTTCTTC
CATSASLAPNEQFF
>few|TRBD1|TRBV20-1|TRBJ2-3
TGCAGTGCTAGAGAGACAGGGGAGCAGGAATGGGATACGCAGTATTTT
CSARETGEQEWDTQYF
>few|.|TRBV20-1|TRBJ2-7
TGCAGTGCTAGCCTCGGGGAGCGGAAGTACTTC
CSASLGERKYF
>few|.|TRBV20-1|TRBJ1-5
TGCAGTGCTAGTAGGGTGCAGGTCTCATACAATCAGCCCCAGCATTTT
CSASRVQVSYNQPQHF
>.|.|TRBV5-1|TRBJ1-2
TGCGCCAGCAGCTTAATACAGGGATCTCATGGCTACACCTTC
CASSLIQGSHGYTF
>many|.|TRBV12-3/TRBV12-4|TRBJ1-2
TGTGCCAGCAGTAACAGACAGTTGCCTGGCTACACCTTC
CASSNRQLPGYTF
>.|.|TRBV6-5|TRBJ2-2
TGTGCCAGCAGTTTCTTCACAGGGAACACCGGGGAGCTGTTTTTT
CASSFFTGNTGELFF
>few|.|TRBV28|TRBJ2-5
TGTGCCAGCATCTCCCCCCGGGGTACGCAAGAGACCCAGTACTTC
CASISPRGTQETQYF
>many|TRBD1|TRBV5-1|TRBJ2-7
TGCGCCAGCAGCTTGTCCCGGGACAGTGGATGGGAGCAGTACTTC
CASSLSRDSGWEQYF
>many|.|TRBV29-1|TRBJ2-3
TGCAGCGCCAAACTCGCGTACACAGATACGCAGTATTTT
CSAKLAYTDTQYF
>few|.|TRBV3-1|TRBJ2-3
TGTGCCAGCAGCCGCGGGATGGCAGATACGCAGTATTTT
CASSRGMADTQYF
>many|.|TRBV28|TRBJ2-3
TGTGCCAGCAGTTTAAGAGATACGCAGTATTTT
CASSLRDTQYF
>many|TRBD2|TRBV2|TRBJ2-1
TGTGCCAGCAGTGAGGTAGCGGGCCGAGAAAAGTTCTTC
CASSEVAGREKFF
>many|TRBD2|TRBV12-3/TRBV12-4|TRBJ2-7
TGTGCCAGCAGTTTAGCGACTAGCGGGCCCTACGAGCAGTACTTC
CASSLATSGPYEQYF